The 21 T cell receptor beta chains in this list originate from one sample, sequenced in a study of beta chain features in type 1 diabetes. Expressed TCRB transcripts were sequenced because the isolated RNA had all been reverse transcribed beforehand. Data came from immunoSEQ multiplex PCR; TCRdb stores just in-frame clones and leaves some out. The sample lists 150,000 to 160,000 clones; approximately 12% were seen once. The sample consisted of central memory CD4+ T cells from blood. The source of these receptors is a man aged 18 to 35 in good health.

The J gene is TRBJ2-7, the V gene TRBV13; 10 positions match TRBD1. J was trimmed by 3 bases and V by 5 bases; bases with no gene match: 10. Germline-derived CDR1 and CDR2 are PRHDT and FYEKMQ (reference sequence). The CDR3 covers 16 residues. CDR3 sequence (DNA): TGTGCCAGCAGCCATGCGCGACAGGGGGCCAACTACGAGCAGTACTTC. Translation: CASSHARQGANYEQYF.

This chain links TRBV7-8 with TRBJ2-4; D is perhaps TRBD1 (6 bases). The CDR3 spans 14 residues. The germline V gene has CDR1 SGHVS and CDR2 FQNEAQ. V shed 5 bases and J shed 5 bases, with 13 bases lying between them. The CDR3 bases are TGTGCCAGCAGCCCTACAGGGTCCCAAAACATTCAGTACTTC. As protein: CASSPTGSQNIQYF.

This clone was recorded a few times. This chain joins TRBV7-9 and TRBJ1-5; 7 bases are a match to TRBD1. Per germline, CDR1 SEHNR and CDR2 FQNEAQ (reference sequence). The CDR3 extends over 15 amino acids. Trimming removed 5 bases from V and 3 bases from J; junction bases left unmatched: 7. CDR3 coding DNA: TGTGCCAGCAGCCCAGGGGACAGCGCCAATCAGCCCCAGCATTTT. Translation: CASSPGDSANQPQHF.

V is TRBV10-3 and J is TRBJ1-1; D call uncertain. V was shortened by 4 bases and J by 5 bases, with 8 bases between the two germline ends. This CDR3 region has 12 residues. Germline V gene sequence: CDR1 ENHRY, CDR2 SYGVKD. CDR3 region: CAISARKTEAFF. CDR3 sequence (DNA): TGTGCCATCAGTGCTAGAAAGACTGAAGCTTTCTTT.

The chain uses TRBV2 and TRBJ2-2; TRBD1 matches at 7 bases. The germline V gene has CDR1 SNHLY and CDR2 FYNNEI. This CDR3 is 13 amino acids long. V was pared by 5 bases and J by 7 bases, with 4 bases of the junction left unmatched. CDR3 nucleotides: TGTGCCAGCAGTCGGGACAGTGGCGGGGAGCTGTTTTTT. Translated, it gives CASSRDSGGELFF. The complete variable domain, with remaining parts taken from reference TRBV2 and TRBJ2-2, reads EPEVTQTPSHQVTQMGQEVILRCVPISNHLYFYWYRQILGQKVEFLVSFYNNEISEKSEIFDDQFSVERPDGSNFTLKIRSTKLEDSAMYFCASSRDSGGELFFGEGSRLTVL.

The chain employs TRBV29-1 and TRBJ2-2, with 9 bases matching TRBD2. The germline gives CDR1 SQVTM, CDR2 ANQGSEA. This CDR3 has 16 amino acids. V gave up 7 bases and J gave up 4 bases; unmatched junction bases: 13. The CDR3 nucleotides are TGCAGCGCTCGAATGGGAGCGGGAGGTAGCACCGGGGAGCTGTTTTTT. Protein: CSARMGAGGSTGELFF.

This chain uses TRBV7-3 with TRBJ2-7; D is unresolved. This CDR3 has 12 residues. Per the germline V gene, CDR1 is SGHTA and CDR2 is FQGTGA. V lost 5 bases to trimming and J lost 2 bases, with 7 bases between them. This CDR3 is CASSARAYEQYF. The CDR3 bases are TGTGCCAGCAGCGCCCGGGCCTACGAGCAGTACTTC.

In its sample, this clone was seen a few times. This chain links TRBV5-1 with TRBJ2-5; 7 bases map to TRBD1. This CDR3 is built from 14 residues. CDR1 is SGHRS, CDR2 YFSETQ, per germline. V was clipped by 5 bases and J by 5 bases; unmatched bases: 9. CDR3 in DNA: TGCGCCAGCAGGGTGACAGGGCAGGAGGAGACCCAGTACTTC. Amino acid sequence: CASRVTGQEETQYF. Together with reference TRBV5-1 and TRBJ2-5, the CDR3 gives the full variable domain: KAGVTQTPRYLIKTRGQQVTLSCSPISGHRSVSWYQQTPGQGLQFLFEYFSETQRNKGNFPGRFSGRQFSNSRSEMNVSTLELGDSALYLCASRVTGQEETQYFGPGTRLLVL.

Here the CDR3 reads CASSLVQGGEQYF. For the CDR3, the DNA is TGTGCCAGCAGCTTAGTACAGGGTGGCGAGCAGTACTTC. This chain connects TRBV7-2 to TRBJ2-7; maybe TRBD1 (6 bases). With 1 base removed from V and 6 bases from J, the gap between germline ends came to 10 bases. This CDR3 has 13 amino acids. Germline V gene lookup returns CDR1 SGHTA and CDR2 FQGNSA.

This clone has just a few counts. The CDR3 region is CASSSALGVETQYF. The CDR3, as DNA: TGCGCCAGCAGTTCAGCCCTGGGTGTGGAGACCCAGTACTTC. This chain links TRBV5-1 with TRBJ2-5; no reliable D call. The CDR3 length is 14 residues. V shed 5 bases and J shed 5 bases, with 16 bases lying between them. CDR1 is SGHRS and CDR2 is YFSETQ in the germline V gene.

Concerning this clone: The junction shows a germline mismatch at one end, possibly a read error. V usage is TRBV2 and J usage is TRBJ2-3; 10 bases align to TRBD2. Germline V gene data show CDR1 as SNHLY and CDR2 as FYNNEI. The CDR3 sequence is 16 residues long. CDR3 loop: CSSSDMGLALTDTQYF. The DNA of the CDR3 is TGTTCCAGCAGTGATATGGGACTAGCGTTAACAGATACGCAGTATTTT.

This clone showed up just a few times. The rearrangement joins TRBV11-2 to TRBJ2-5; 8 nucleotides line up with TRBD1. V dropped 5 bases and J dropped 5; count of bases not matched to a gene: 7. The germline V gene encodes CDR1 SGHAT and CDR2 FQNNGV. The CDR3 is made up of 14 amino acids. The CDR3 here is CASSPTTGAETQYF. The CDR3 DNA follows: TGTGCCAGCAGCCCCACGACAGGGGCGGAGACCCAGTACTTC.

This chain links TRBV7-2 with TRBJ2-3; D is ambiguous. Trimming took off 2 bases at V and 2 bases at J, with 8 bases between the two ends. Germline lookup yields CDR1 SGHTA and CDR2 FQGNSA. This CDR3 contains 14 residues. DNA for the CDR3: TGTGCCAGCAGCTTACGCAGGATCACAGATACGCAGTATTTT. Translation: CASSLRRITDTQYF.

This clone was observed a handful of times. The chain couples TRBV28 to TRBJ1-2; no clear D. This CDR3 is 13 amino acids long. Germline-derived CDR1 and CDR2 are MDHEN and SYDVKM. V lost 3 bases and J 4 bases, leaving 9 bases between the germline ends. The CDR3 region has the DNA TGTGCCAGCAGTTTGTCTGGGATCTATGGCTACACCTTC. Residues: CASSLSGIYGYTF.

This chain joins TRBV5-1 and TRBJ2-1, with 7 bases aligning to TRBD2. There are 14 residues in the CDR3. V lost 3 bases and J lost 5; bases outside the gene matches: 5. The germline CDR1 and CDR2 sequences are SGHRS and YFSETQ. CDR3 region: CASSSREEDNEQFF. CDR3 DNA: TGCGCCAGCAGCTCCCGGGAGGAGGACAATGAGCAGTTCTTC.

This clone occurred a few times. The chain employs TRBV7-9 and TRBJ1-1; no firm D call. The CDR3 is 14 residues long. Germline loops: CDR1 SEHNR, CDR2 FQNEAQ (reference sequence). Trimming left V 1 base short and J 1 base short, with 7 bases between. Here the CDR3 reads CASSLELTNTEAFF. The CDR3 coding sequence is TGTGCCAGCAGCTTAGAGCTCACGAACACTGAAGCTTTCTTT.

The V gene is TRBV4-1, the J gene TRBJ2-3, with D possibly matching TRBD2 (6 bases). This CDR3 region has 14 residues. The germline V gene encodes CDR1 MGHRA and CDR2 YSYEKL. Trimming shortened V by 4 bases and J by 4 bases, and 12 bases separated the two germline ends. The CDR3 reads CASSPPTRSDTQYF. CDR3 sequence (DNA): TGCGCCAGCAGCCCTCCGACTAGGTCAGATACGCAGTATTTT.

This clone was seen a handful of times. The CDR3 DNA reads TGCGCCACCAGAACGACAGGCTCCTACAATGAGCAGTTCTTC. Translated, it gives CATRTTGSYNEQFF. The V and J genes are TRBV5-1 and TRBJ2-1; tentative D call: TRBD1 (6 bases). The CDR3 is 14 residues long. Germline CDR1 SGHRS, CDR2 YFSETQ. V was pared by 9 bases and J by 0 bases, with 13 bases between.

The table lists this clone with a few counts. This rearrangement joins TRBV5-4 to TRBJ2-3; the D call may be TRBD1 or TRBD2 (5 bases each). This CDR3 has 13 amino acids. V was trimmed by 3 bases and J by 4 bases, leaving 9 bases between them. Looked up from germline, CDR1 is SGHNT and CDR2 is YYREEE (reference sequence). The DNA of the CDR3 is TGTGCCAGCAGCTCCGTGGGGGCAGATACGCAGTATTTT. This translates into CASSSVGADTQYF.

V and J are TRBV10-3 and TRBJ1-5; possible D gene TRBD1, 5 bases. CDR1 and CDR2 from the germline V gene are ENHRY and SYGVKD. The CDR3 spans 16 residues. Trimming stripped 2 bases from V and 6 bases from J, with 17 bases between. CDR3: CAISETRTGQGQPQHF. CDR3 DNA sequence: TGTGCCATCAGTGAGACCCGGACGGGTCAGGGTCAGCCCCAGCATTTT.

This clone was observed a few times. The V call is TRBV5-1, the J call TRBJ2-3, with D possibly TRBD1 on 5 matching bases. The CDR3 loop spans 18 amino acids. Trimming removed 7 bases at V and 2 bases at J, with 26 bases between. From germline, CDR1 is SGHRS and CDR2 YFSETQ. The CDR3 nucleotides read TGCGCCAGCGGCCCCCAACCCCTCAGGGATTGTATCACAGATACGCAGTATTTT. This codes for CASGPQPLRDCITDTQYF. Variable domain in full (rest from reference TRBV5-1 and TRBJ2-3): KAGVTQTPRYLIKTRGQQVTLSCSPISGHRSVSWYQQTPGQGLQFLFEYFSETQRNKGNFPGRFSGRQFSNSRSEMNVSTLELGDSALYLCASGPQPLRDCITDTQYFGPGTRLTVL.